This entry features one TCR beta chain sequence. Its target is not known. The protocol was immunoSEQ multiplex PCR, while the TCRdb copy is restricted to in-frame clones and leaves out a portion. The sample carries roughly 2.5 million clones, more than 80% recorded once. These data originate in a study of shared clonotypes between healthy human individuals. Each of the donors was a healthy adult who was HIV-negative and had not had a recent acute infection or vaccination. Study-wide points: Naive CD4 clonotypes overlapped across a handful of donors at around 4.7%. Relative to clonotypes present in all four donors, those not shared had lower generation probabilities.

Deletions cut 5 bases from V and 4 bases from J, with 13 bases between. Germline loops: CDR1 SGHRS, CDR2 YFSETQ. The CDR3 extends over 13 amino acids. The TCR was taken from a man younger than 35 in good health. Source material: naive CD4+ T cells sorted from blood. Subset denoted: CD45RA+ positively selected. The J gene is TRBJ2-7, the V gene TRBV5-1, with D possibly being TRBD1 (5 bases). Here the CDR3 reads CASSNQGGYEQYF. In nucleotides, the CDR3 is TGCGCCAGCAGTAATCAGGGTGGATACGAGCAGTACTTC.